Following are 13 T cell receptor beta chains from one sample sequenced in a study of T cell repertoires in cytomegalovirus infection. TCRdb re-called the reads through MiXCR, storing one row per CDR3 protein. This table has 150,000 or so distinct CDR3 sequences, about 6.1% appearing once. The sample consisted of PBMCs. Receptors originate from a human donor in good health (CMV status not recorded). Some clones in this sample may be carry-over from other donors' samples.

This clonotype was seen repeatedly, ten times or more. The rearrangement uses TRBV7-2 and TRBJ1-5, with D possibly TRBD1 on 5 matching bases. Trimming shortened V by 1 base and J by 6 bases, and 10 bases separated the two germline ends. The CDR3 consists of 14 residues. CDR1 is SGHTA and CDR2 is FQGNSA in the germline V gene. CDR3: CASSLEAGPQPQHF. CDR3 DNA sequence: TGTGCCAGCAGCTTAGAGGCAGGGCCTCAGCCCCAGCATTTT.

The rearrangement links TRBV7-9 to TRBJ2-5, with 9 bases fitting TRBD1. With V trimmed by 5 bases and J by 7 bases, 8 bases remained unmatched. This CDR3 is built from 14 residues. The germline gives CDR1 SEHNR, CDR2 FQNEAQ (reference sequence). The DNA of the CDR3 is TGTGCCAGCAGCATACAGGGGGCAACAGGGACCCAGTACTTC. The encoded protein is CASSIQGATGTQYF. Full variable domain (outside the CDR3, taken from reference TRBV7-9 and TRBJ2-5): DTGVSQNPRHKITKRGQNVTFRCDPISEHNRLYWYRQTLGQGPEFLTYFQNEAQLEKSRLLSDRFSAERPKGSFSTLEIQRTEQGDSAMYLCASSIQGATGTQYFGPGTRLLVL.

This clonotype turned up a few times. The V call is TRBV20-1, the J call TRBJ1-5, with D hard to call. The CDR3 loop spans 16 amino acids. The germline gives CDR1 DFQATT, CDR2 SNEGSKA (reference sequence). V shed 5 bases and J shed 1 base, with 18 bases lying between them. In nucleotides, the CDR3 is TGCAGTGCTCCTCGGTCCTTTGGGAGGAGCAATCAGCCCCAGCATTTT. This sequence encodes CSAPRSFGRSNQPQHF.

The chain combines TRBV4-1 with TRBJ1-3, with 8 positions matching TRBD1. V lost 3 bases to trimming and J lost 0 bases; unmatched junction nucleotides: 7. The V gene's germline CDR1 is MGHRA and CDR2 YSYEKL. This CDR3 is built from 17 residues. CDR3 protein: CASSHGQGHFSGNTIYF. DNA for the CDR3: TGCGCCAGCAGCCACGGACAGGGCCACTTCTCTGGAAACACCATATATTTT.

This clonotype showed up many times. V gene TRBV5-5 combines with J gene TRBJ1-3; D is unresolved. V gave up 4 bases and J gave up 0 bases, with 14 bases separating them. Germline CDR1 reads SGHKS; CDR2 reads YYEKEE (reference sequence). The CDR3 covers 16 residues. The CDR3 loop is CASSDRVISSGNTIYF. CDR3 in DNA: TGTGCCAGCAGCGACCGGGTTATCAGCTCTGGAAACACCATATATTTT.

In this sample, this clonotype turned up many times. The chain has TRBV7-3 and TRBJ1-1; 7 nucleotides match TRBD1. There are 15 residues in the CDR3. Germline V CDR1 and CDR2: SGHTA, FQGTGA. The V segment lost 0 bases and the J segment 1 base; nucleotides outside the gene matches: 2. CDR3 loop: CASSLTGGTNTEAFF. The CDR3 bases are TGTGCCAGCAGCTTAACAGGGGGCACGAACACTGAAGCTTTCTTT.

This clonotype was picked up many times. The chain uses TRBV5-1 and TRBJ1-1; 9 bases map to TRBD1. This CDR3 has 17 amino acids. Germline V gene sequence: CDR1 SGHRS, CDR2 YFSETQ. J was trimmed by 1 base and V by 0 bases; bases with no gene match: 7. The CDR3 sequence is CASSLGTGASPNTEAFF. CDR3 nucleotides: TGCGCCAGCAGCTTGGGGACAGGGGCGAGCCCGAACACTGAAGCTTTCTTT. Together with reference TRBV5-1 and TRBJ1-1, the CDR3 gives the full variable domain: KAGVTQTPRYLIKTRGQQVTLSCSPISGHRSVSWYQQTPGQGLQFLFEYFSETQRNKGNFPGRFSGRQFSNSRSEMNVSTLELGDSALYLCASSLGTGASPNTEAFFGQGTRLTVV.

The rearrangement links TRBV11-2 to TRBJ1-2, with a possible D match to TRBD1 (6 bases). Looked up from germline, CDR1 is SGHAT and CDR2 is FQNNGV. This CDR3 has 15 amino acids. The ends were cut back, 4 bases at V and 6 bases at J, with 18 bases in the middle. The chain's CDR3 is CASSSPHRVGNGYTF. The CDR3 DNA reads TGTGCCAGCAGCTCCCCCCACAGGGTTGGGAATGGCTACACCTTC. The whole variable domain, remainder taken from reference TRBV11-2 and TRBJ1-2, is EAGVAQSPRYKIIEKRQSVAFWCNPISGHATLYWYQQILGQGPKLLIQFQNNGVVDDSQLPKDRFSAERLKGVDSTLKIQPAKLEDSAVYLCASSSPHRVGNGYTFGSGTRLTVV.

This clonotype was seen at least ten times. The chain combines TRBV7-9 with TRBJ1-4; D ambiguous. This CDR3 region has 15 residues. V dropped 4 bases and J dropped 5 bases, with 14 bases sitting between them. The germline V gene has CDR1 SEHNR and CDR2 FQNEAQ (reference sequence). The DNA for the CDR3 is TGTGCCAGCAGCTCCCTCTCTGGAACCAATGAAAAACTGTTTTTT. It specifies CASSSLSGTNEKLFF.

This clonotype was observed a few times. The DNA for the CDR3 is TGTGCCACCAGCAGAGATGGGGGGACTGAAGCTTTCTTT. This translates into CATSRDGGTEAFF. The V call is TRBV15, the J call TRBJ1-1, with D tentatively TRBD1 (5 bases). The germline V and J ends were trimmed by 0 bases and 5 bases, with 7 bases remaining between them. In germline, CDR1 is LNHNV, CDR2 YYDKDF (reference sequence). The CDR3 has 13 amino acids.

CDR3 sequence: CSASSGVIETQYF. CDR3 sequence (DNA): TGCAGTGCTAGTAGCGGGGTGATAGAGACCCAGTACTTC. The V gene is TRBV20-1, the J gene TRBJ2-5; 8 nucleotides align to TRBD2. Germline CDR1 is DFQATT and CDR2 is SNEGSKA (reference sequence). The CDR3 sequence is 13 residues long. Trimming removed 3 bases from V and 4 bases from J; junction bases left unmatched: 4.

This clonotype was picked up many times. The J gene is TRBJ2-3, the V gene TRBV7-8; D is unresolved. With 1 base removed from V and 3 bases from J, the gap between germline ends came to 11 bases. The CDR3 extends over 15 amino acids. Germline lookup yields CDR1 SGHVS and CDR2 FQNEAQ. CDR3 nucleotide sequence: TGTGCCAGCAGCTTAGAAGGTCTTAGTACAGATACGCAGTATTTT. This sequence encodes CASSLEGLSTDTQYF.

This clonotype was picked up many times. This rearrangement joins TRBV7-2 to TRBJ1-3; D call uncertain. Germline V lookup: CDR1 SGHTA, CDR2 FQGNSA. V shed 2 bases and J shed 4 bases, with 9 bases lying between them. This CDR3 has 14 amino acids. CDR3 DNA sequence: TGTGCCAGCAGCTTACGGTCCCGGGGAAACACCATATATTTT. Amino acid sequence: CASSLRSRGNTIYF. Drawing the rest from reference TRBV7-2 and TRBJ1-3, the complete variable domain is GAGVSQSPSNKVTEKGKDVELRCDPISGHTALYWYRQSLGQGLEFLIYFQGNSAPDKSGLPSDRFSAERTGGSVSTLTIQRTQQEDSAVYLCASSLRSRGNTIYFGEGSWLTVV.